One and the same sample provided the 30 T cell receptor beta chains below, sequenced in a study of Graves' ophthalmopathy and Graves' hyperthyroidism. The TCR beta CDR3 regions underwent amplification from RNA transcripts. Amplification began with first-round RT-PCR using HTBI primers, then second-round multiplex PCR was performed. From the multiplex PCR reads, TCRdb called clonotypes with MiXCR, one entry per CDR3 protein. This table holds about 700,000 distinct CDR3 sequences, approximately 40% found once. Material: peripheral blood. The receptor source for this set is an adult man with Graves' ophthalmopathy.

The chain links TRBV7-9 to TRBJ1-2, with 8 bases fitting TRBD1. This CDR3 is 16 amino acids long. The germline V gene encodes CDR1 SEHNR and CDR2 FQNEAQ (reference sequence). J was trimmed by 4 bases and V by 0 bases; bases with no gene match: 7. CDR3 sequence reads: CASSLAGQGEGYGYTF. The CDR3 DNA follows: TGTGCCAGCAGCTTAGCCGGACAGGGAGAGGGCTATGGCTACACCTTC.

At least ten counts were recorded for this clonotype. The chain has TRBV7-9 and TRBJ1-2; 8 bases are a match to TRBD1. The CDR3 runs 13 residues. V lost 6 bases and J lost 6; bases outside the gene matches: 6. Looked up from germline, CDR1 is SEHNR and CDR2 is FQNEAQ (reference sequence). In nucleotides, the CDR3 is TGTGCCAGCAGGCGCAGGGGGCGTGATGGCTACACCTTC. Translation gives CASRRRGRDGYTF.

This clonotype was detected many times. The genes are TRBV4-2 and TRBJ1-1; D call uncertain. V lost 0 bases and J 0 bases, leaving 8 bases between the germline ends. The CDR3 extends over 15 amino acids. In germline, CDR1 is LGHNA, CDR2 YNFKEQ. This CDR3 is CASSQDGSLNTEAFF. CDR3 sequence (DNA): TGTGCCAGCAGCCAAGATGGAAGCTTGAACACTGAAGCTTTCTTT.

On this clonotype itself: This clone may be a read error of a much larger clone one base away. The CDR3 DNA reads TGTGCCACCCGGACAGGGGGCCTGCTCCAGCATTTT. It yields the protein CATRTGGLLQHF. The chain couples TRBV19 to TRBJ1-5, with 11 bases fitting TRBD1. This CDR3 is built from 12 residues. Germline V gives CDR1 LNHDA, CDR2 SQIVND (reference sequence). V was clipped by 10 bases and J by 12 bases; unmatched bases: 8.

This chain joins TRBV20-1 and TRBJ1-1; TRBD1 agrees at 8 bases. CDR3 size: 14 residues. The germline V gene has CDR1 DFQATT and CDR2 SNEGSKA (reference sequence). With 0 bases clipped from V and 5 bases from J, the junction kept 5 bases outside the gene matches. The CDR3 spells CSARDPGDRTEAFF. Here the CDR3 DNA reads TGCAGTGCTAGAGATCCCGGGGACAGGACTGAAGCTTTCTTT.

This clonotype was counted many times. The chain is built from TRBV20-1 and TRBJ1-6; no clear D gene. The CDR3 contains 9 residues. The ends were cut back, 7 bases at V and 12 bases at J, with 7 bases in the middle. Germline loops: CDR1 DFQATT, CDR2 SNEGSKA (reference sequence). The CDR3 nucleotides read TGCAGTGGTGGAGAACCCCTCCACTTT. This translates into CSGGEPLHF.

This chain joins TRBV7-9 and TRBJ2-2; no clear D gene. CDR3 length equals 15 residues. Germline V gene lookup returns CDR1 SEHNR and CDR2 FQNEAQ (reference sequence). V lost 3 bases and J lost 0, with 8 bases in between. DNA of the CDR3: TGTGCCAGCAGCTTCGACACCGCGAACACCGGGGAGCTGTTTTTT. As protein: CASSFDTANTGELFF.

The chain joins TRBV10-3 to TRBJ1-5; 9 bases line up with TRBD1. Germline values: CDR1 ENHRY, CDR2 SYGVKD. This CDR3 comprises 16 residues. V gave up 2 bases and J gave up 11 bases; unmatched junction bases: 13. This chain's CDR3 is CAISEGTGSGQETQHF. CDR3 nucleotide sequence: TGTGCCATCAGTGAGGGGACAGGGTCGGGGCAAGAGACCCAGCATTTT.

The chain has TRBV2 and TRBJ1-6, with 7 bases identical to TRBD1. The CDR3 length is 18 residues. The V and J ends lost 2 bases and 9 bases, in that order; junction bases with no gene match: 16. Per germline, CDR1 SNHLY and CDR2 FYNNEI. CDR3 DNA: TGTGCCAGCAGTGAACCCCCGACGAATCGACAGGGCGGTTCACCCCTCCACTTT. Translated: CASSEPPTNRQGGSPLHF.

The table lists this clonotype with many counts. The V call is TRBV12-3 or TRBV12-4, the J call TRBJ1-3; D is uncertain. The CDR3 totals 11 residues. The V and J ends lost 3 bases and 7 bases respectively, with 4 bases between them. CDR3 in DNA: TGTGCCAGCAGTTTTCTTAACACCATATATTTT. Protein product: CASSFLNTIYF.

This clonotype has just a few counts. V and J are TRBV7-9 and TRBJ2-7; D uncertain. V was shortened by 5 bases and J by 6 bases, with 14 bases between the two germline ends. The CDR3 spans 13 residues. Looked up from germline, CDR1 is SEHNR and CDR2 is FQNEAQ (reference sequence). The CDR3 DNA reads TGTGCCAGCAGCCCCGTTTTGGGATCCGAGCAGTACTTC. Translating it yields CASSPVLGSEQYF. Looking up the rest from reference TRBV7-9 and TRBJ2-7 gives the full variable domain: DTGVSQNPRHKITKRGQNVTFRCDPISEHNRLYWYRQTLGQGPEFLTYFQNEAQLEKSRLLSDRFSAERPKGSFSTLEIQRTEQGDSAMYLCASSPVLGSEQYFGPGTRLTVT.

This clonotype has more than one count but fewer than ten. The V gene is TRBV9, the J gene TRBJ1-3; the D is unclear. Germline CDR1 and CDR2: SGDLS and YYNGEE. The CDR3 contains 11 residues. The V and J ends lost 0 bases and 5 bases respectively, with 0 bases between them. The CDR3 DNA reads TGTGCCAGCAGCGTAGGAAACACCATATATTTT. Translating it yields CASSVGNTIYF.

This sequence joins TRBV12-5 and TRBJ1-5; D is unresolved. The CDR3 length is 15 residues. Germline V CDR1 and CDR2: LGHNT, FRNRAP. CDR3 sequence reads: CASSFGVSPNQPQHF. In nucleotides, the CDR3 is TGTGCCAGCAGTTTTGGCGTCTCCCCTAATCAGCCCCAGCATTTT.

This clonotype was detected ten times or more. This CDR3 reads CSVASGTEAFF. The CDR3 coding sequence is TGCAGCGTCGCTAGTGGCACTGAAGCTTTCTTT. The rearrangement joins TRBV29-1 to TRBJ1-1; D remains ambiguous. There are 11 residues in the CDR3. V was shortened by 6 bases and J by 4 bases, with 9 bases between the two germline ends. Germline CDR1 is SQVTM and CDR2 is ANQGSEA.

This clonotype was recorded a few times. A read error may account for a junction end that differs from germline. The chain couples TRBV9 to TRBJ1-6; 7 nucleotides line up with TRBD1. In germline, CDR1 is SGDLS, CDR2 YYNGEE. This CDR3 has 15 amino acids. The CDR3 DNA follows: TGCGCCAGCAGCCCGGGACAGCCCTATAATTCACCCCTCCACTTT. Translating gives CASSPGQPYNSPLHF.

This clonotype was counted a single time. The chain has TRBV6-2 or TRBV6-3 and TRBJ1-4, with TRBD1 as a possible D gene (6 bases). The germline gives CDR1 MNHEY, CDR2 SVGEGT. Trimming pared 1 base from V and 8 bases from J, leaving 17 bases between. This CDR3 has 16 residues. This CDR3 is CASSYYLTGKKEKLFF. DNA of the CDR3: TGTGCCAGCAGTTACTACCTAACAGGGAAGAAGGAAAAACTGTTTTTT.

On this clonotype: A much larger clone lies one base from this, so it may be a read error. The chain carries TRBV10-3 and TRBJ1-2, with 9 bases aligning to TRBD1. Germline CDR1 reads ENHRY; CDR2 reads SYGVKD. Unmatched junction bases numbered 8, after V lost 0 bases and J lost 0 bases. The CDR3 has 18 residues. The CDR3 bases are TGTGCCATCAGTGAGTCCGTGTTACAGGGGGCCACTAACTATGGCTACACCTTC. Translation gives CAISESVLQGATNYGYTF.

The genes are TRBV10-3 and TRBJ1-1, with D maybe TRBD1 (5 bases). The CDR3 has 14 residues. CDR1 and CDR2 from the germline V gene are ENHRY and SYGVKD. The V gene lost 10 bases and the J gene lost 3 bases, with 18 bases spanning the gap. The CDR3 bases are TGTGCCAGCTCACCAATCGGCAGGGACACTGAAGCTTTCTTT. The encoded protein is CASSPIGRDTEAFF.

Note on this clonotype: Possible read error: a much larger clone is one base away. V usage is TRBV7-2 and J usage is TRBJ1-2; TRBD1 might be the D (5 bases). V lost 2 bases, J lost 8 bases, and 15 bases lay in between. The CDR3 runs to 14 residues. CDR1 and CDR2 (germline): SGHTA, FQGNSA. CDR3 in amino acids: CASSLSRATRGYTF. The CDR3 DNA follows: TGTGCCAGCAGCTTAAGCAGGGCGACTCGCGGCTACACCTTC. Full variable domain (rest looked up from reference TRBV7-2 and TRBJ1-2): GAGVSQSPSNKVTEKGKDVELRCDPISGHTALYWYRQSLGQGLEFLIYFQGNSAPDKSGLPSDRFSAERTGGSVSTLTIQRTQQEDSAVYLCASSLSRATRGYTFGSGTRLTVV.

The chain links TRBV24-1 to TRBJ2-7; the D gene could be TRBD1 or TRBD2 (7 bases each). The V gene's germline CDR1 is KGHDR and CDR2 SFDVKD. This CDR3 spans 13 amino acids. V gave up 7 bases and J gave up 2 bases, with 11 bases separating them. The DNA of the CDR3 is TGTGCCACCAGCGGGGGGACAGCCTACGAGCAGTACTTC. Protein sequence: CATSGGTAYEQYF.

This clonotype appeared a few times. The chain is built from TRBV5-5 and TRBJ2-5; possible D gene TRBD2, 5 bases. The CDR3 length is 16 residues. Germline V lookup: CDR1 SGHKS, CDR2 YYEKEE (reference sequence). With 4 bases removed from V and 5 bases from J, the gap between germline ends came to 21 bases. CDR3 sequence (DNA): TGTGCCAGCAGCCCGTCGGGGAGCATCCTAGGCGAGACCCAGTACTTC. As protein: CASSPSGSILGETQYF.

This clonotype came up a few times. The V gene is TRBV6-6, the J gene TRBJ1-6, with TRBD1 as a possible D gene (5 bases). Germline loops: CDR1 MNHNY, CDR2 SVGAGI (reference sequence). The CDR3 consists of 17 residues. V lost 4 bases to trimming and J lost 1 base, with 14 bases between them. The CDR3 here is CASSSPRVRSYNSPLHF. The CDR3 coding sequence is TGTGCCAGCAGTTCCCCCAGGGTCAGGTCCTATAATTCACCCCTCCACTTT.

The chain joins TRBV7-9 to TRBJ2-5, with D perhaps matching TRBD1 or TRBD2 (6 bases each). This CDR3 comprises 13 residues. Germline-derived CDR1 and CDR2 are SEHNR and FQNEAQ (reference sequence). With 6 bases removed from V and 4 bases from J, the gap between germline ends came to 12 bases. The CDR3 spells CASSWWGAETQYF. The CDR3 DNA reads as TGTGCCAGCAGTTGGTGGGGGGCAGAGACCCAGTACTTC.

This rearrangement joins TRBV11-2 to TRBJ1-4; D gene ambiguous. Trimming removed 2 bases from V and 7 bases from J, with 14 bases in between. CDR3 length equals 15 residues. CDR1 SGHAT and CDR2 FQNNGV come from the germline V gene. CDR3 nucleotide sequence: TGTGCCAGCAGCTTATATCGGGCACAGCGTGAAAAACTGTTTTTT. It encodes CASSLYRAQREKLFF.

This clonotype was counted once. As the CDR3 is not closed by the conserved phenylalanine or tryptophan, this likely results from a read error. The chain combines TRBV20-1 with TRBJ2-7, with D possibly TRBD1 on 6 matching bases. The CDR3 totals 11 residues. With 4 bases removed from V and 4 bases from J, the gap between germline ends came to 8 bases. Germline CDR1 reads DFQATT; CDR2 reads SNEGSKA (reference sequence). The CDR3 here is CSAIRGYEQYS. The CDR3 DNA reads as TGCAGTGCTATCAGGGGTTACGAGCAGTACTCC.

This clonotype was recorded at least ten times. This chain links TRBV10-3 with TRBJ1-5; 8 nucleotides align to TRBD1. The germline V gene has CDR1 ENHRY and CDR2 SYGVKD. Germline trimming cut 3 bases from V and 0 bases from J; bases unmatched to any gene: 4. The CDR3 extends over 16 amino acids. Here the CDR3 reads CAISDLGTGSNQPQHF. In DNA form, the CDR3 reads TGTGCCATCAGTGACCTCGGGACAGGTAGCAATCAGCCCCAGCATTTT.

At least ten counts were recorded for this clonotype. The rearrangement joins TRBV6-6 to TRBJ1-6, with 8 positions matching TRBD1. From germline, CDR1 is MNHNY and CDR2 SVGAGI (reference sequence). CDR3 length: 15 amino acids. Unmatched junction bases numbered 7, after V lost 2 bases and J lost 10 bases. The CDR3 coding sequence is TGTGCCAGCAGTTACAGGACAGGGTACGAATCACCCCTCCACTTT. This translates into CASSYRTGYESPLHF.

For this clonotype: This may be a read error: a much more frequent sequence differs by one nucleotide. The V gene is TRBV10-2, the J gene TRBJ2-5; D not certain. Germline values: CDR1 WSHSY, CDR2 SAAADI. This CDR3 comprises 14 residues. V was clipped by 2 bases and J by 5 bases, with 12 bases between them. The CDR3 nucleotides read TGCGCCAGCAGTGAGCGAGGCCAGTGGGAGACCCAGTACTTC. Translating gives CASSERGQWETQYF.

This clonotype came up a few times. This sequence joins TRBV7-9 and TRBJ2-7, with D perhaps TRBD2 (5 bases). Germline values: CDR1 SEHNR, CDR2 FQNEAQ (reference sequence). CDR3 length equals 12 residues. The V and J ends lost 5 bases and 7 bases respectively, with 12 bases between them. This CDR3 is CASSPFEGEQYF. The CDR3 DNA is TGTGCCAGCAGCCCCTTCGAGGGTGAGCAGTACTTC.

This clonotype was picked up many times. J is TRBJ2-5 and V is TRBV19; D remains unclear. The CDR3 totals 11 residues. CDR1 is LNHDA, CDR2 SQIVND, per germline (reference sequence). The V and J ends lost 3 bases and 11 bases respectively, with 10 bases between them. The CDR3 DNA is TGTGCCAGTAGTATCGGGCAGCTACAGTACTTC. Translated, it gives CASSIGQLQYF. Together with reference TRBV19 and TRBJ2-5, the CDR3 gives the full variable domain: DGGITQSPKYLFRKEGQNVTLSCEQNLNHDAMYWYRQDPGQGLRLIYYSQIVNDFQKGDIAEGYSVSREKKESFPLTVTSAQKNPTAFYLCASSIGQLQYFGPGTRLLVL.